This T cell receptor beta chain was sequenced for a study of neoadjuvant nivolumab and ipilimumab in lung cancer (dated by TCRdb to 2019 to 2021). The study in broad terms: In the NEOSTAR trial, nivolumab was administered intravenously at 3 mg/kg on days 1, 15 and 29, and the combination arm also received ipilimumab 1 mg/kg on day 1 only. The primary trial endpoint was the major pathologic response (MPR) rate in the intention-to-treat population in each study arm. A total of roughly 45 patients with operable NSCLC were treated in the trial, with about 23 randomized to nivolumab monotherapy and roughly 20 randomized to nivolumab plus ipilimumab. The study compared TCR repertoires in pretherapy (baseline) peripheral blood with TCR repertoires in tumors resected at surgery after neoadjuvant immune checkpoint blockade. Matched pretherapy and resected tumor pairs were analyzed from seven patients, of whom four had been treated with nivolumab and three with nivolumab plus ipilimumab.

The germline V gene provides CDR1 MNHEY and CDR2 SVGAGI. The CDR3 runs 15 residues from the cysteine to the phenylalanine. This entry keeps only the CDR3 DNA: 45 bases, framed from base 1. V is pared back by 5 bases and J by 3 bases, with 14 bases lying between the germline termini. The method was the immunoSEQ multiplex PCR assay. Under the source paper's analysis protocol: Repertoires were summarized in terms of richness and clonality, and significantly expanded and contracted clones between pre- and post-therapy samples were identified. Here the immuneACCESS table is served through TCRdb, limited to in-frame sequences with V and J called. Missing clones are a known gap in these copies; in checked studies unresolved V genes cover under half, and the rest lacks a known reason. The DNA gave D and trimming, while V, J and clone size come from that table. Across this sample there are some 6,900 clones, with around nine tenths seen only once. The biggest ten clones account for roughly 2.3% of the sample.

Concerning this clone itself: The specificity of this receptor is unknown. One base away there is no much larger clone; base qualities are not given.

Overall study results and their limits: No significant correlation was found between TCR clonality and pathologic tumor regression, and only one major-pathologic-response sample was available for the clonality analysis. A small number of samples was subjected to TCR sequencing. From pretherapy to surgery, increases in tumor T-cell richness and clonality were observed in three of three dual-therapy tumors but in only two of four nivolumab-treated tumors. TCR richness and clonality were greater in resected tumors than in tumor-adjacent uninvolved lung, and increases were seen in more dual-therapy-treated tumors. TCR richness in pretherapy blood showed a positive correlation with richness in tumors resected after neoadjuvant therapy (Spearman R ≈ 0.81).

In the paper's terms, the time point label means: at surgical resection after neoadjuvant nivolumab +/- ipilimumab. Samples were obtained from the phase 2 randomized NEOSTAR trial, in which neoadjuvant nivolumab or nivolumab plus ipilimumab followed by surgery was tested in operable NSCLC. This receptor was obtained from an adult with non-small cell lung cancer. Some clones in this sample may be carry-over from other donors' samples. The sequenced sample was tumor tissue, obtained after neoadjuvant nivolumab, alone or with ipilimumab, at or shortly before surgery. This chain joins TRBV6-5 to TRBJ2-1; possibly the D gene is TRBD2, per 5 matching bases. The CDR3 reads CASSGLLGNYNEQFF. The DNA sequence is given as TGTGCCAGCAGTGGACTGCTCGGGAACTACAATGAGCAGTTCTTC.